One and the same sample provided the 23 T cell receptor beta chains below, sequenced in a study of identical twins. Each CDR3 protein gets one entry after TCRdb re-called the 5' RACE reads with MiXCR. The sample shows roughly 1,500,000 distinct CDR3 sequences, around a third of them seen only once. The sequenced material came from cord blood. The receptors come from a newborn girl in good health.

This clonotype was counted only a few times. The V and J genes are TRBV14 and TRBJ2-1; TRBD2 matches 16 bases. Germline V CDR1 and CDR2: SGHDN, FVKESK. The CDR3 length is 18 residues. The trim removed 5 bases at V and 2 bases at J, leaving 6 bases unmatched. This CDR3 is CASSSGTSGGGPYNEQFF. The DNA of the CDR3 is TGTGCCAGCAGCTCCGGGACTAGCGGGGGGGGTCCCTACAATGAGCAGTTCTTC.

Remarks on this clonotype: A much larger clone is a single base away; this may be a read error. The V gene is TRBV4-2, the J gene TRBJ2-7; no clear D. The CDR3 length is 16 residues. Trimming shortened V by 0 bases and J by 4 bases, and 16 bases separated the two germline ends. Looked up from germline, CDR1 is LGHNA and CDR2 is YNFKEQ. The CDR3 nucleotides are TGTGCCAGCAGCCAAGATGGTAGGGCGTTTGGGTACGAGCAGTACTTC. It translates to CASSQDGRAFGYEQYF.

The V gene is TRBV5-6, the J gene TRBJ2-1; D is perhaps TRBD2 (5 bases). V gave up 4 bases and J gave up 0 bases, with 14 bases separating them. Germline-derived CDR1 and CDR2 are SGHDT and YYEEEE. CDR3 length: 16 amino acids. CDR3 DNA: TGTGCCAGCAGCGCGGACTGGAGGAGCTCCTACAATGAGCAGTTCTTC. Its protein is CASSADWRSSYNEQFF.

This clonotype appeared a few times. The chain couples TRBV6-2 or TRBV6-3 to TRBJ2-5, with a possible D match to TRBD2 (5 bases). Germline values: CDR1 MNHEY, CDR2 SVGEGT. Trimming cost V 2 bases and J 2 bases, with 15 bases left between them. The CDR3 is made up of 16 amino acids. This CDR3 is CASSYRASSRQETQYF. Here the CDR3 DNA reads TGTGCCAGCAGTTACAGGGCTAGCAGCAGGCAAGAGACCCAGTACTTC.

The CDR3 DNA reads as TGTGCCAGCAGCTTAATCGACAGGGCCCCTGGAAACACCATATATTTT. Encoded protein: CASSLIDRAPGNTIYF. The J gene is TRBJ1-3, the V gene TRBV7-2; 7 bases are shared with TRBD1. With V trimmed by 2 bases and J by 2 bases, 6 bases remained unmatched. This CDR3 has 16 residues. CDR1 and CDR2 from the germline V gene are SGHTA and FQGNSA. Variable domain in full (rest from reference TRBV7-2 and TRBJ1-3): GAGVSQSPSNKVTEKGKDVELRCDPISGHTALYWYRQSLGQGLEFLIYFQGNSAPDKSGLPSDRFSAERTGGSVSTLTIQRTQQEDSAVYLCASSLIDRAPGNTIYFGEGSWLTVV.

V gene TRBV10-3 combines with J gene TRBJ2-3, with unresolved D. Trimming pared 9 bases from V and 2 bases from J, leaving 15 bases between. The CDR3 totals 14 residues. Germline CDR1 is ENHRY and CDR2 is SYGVKD. The CDR3 sequence is CAILLSMITDTQYF. CDR3 nucleotides: TGTGCCATTCTACTATCCATGATCACAGATACGCAGTATTTT.

This clonotype was counted a few times. The chain joins TRBV4-1 to TRBJ2-6; D is unclear. V shed 4 bases and J shed 0 bases, with 7 bases lying between them. The CDR3 is 15 residues long. Germline lookup yields CDR1 MGHRA and CDR2 YSYEKL. The CDR3 nucleotides are TGCGCCAGCAGCCCAGTTTTCTCTGGGGCCAACGTCCTGACTTTC. Amino acids: CASSPVFSGANVLTF.

This clonotype was picked up many times. The chain links TRBV6-5 to TRBJ1-5; D is undetermined. Trimming removed 5 bases at V and 6 bases at J, with 11 bases between. Germline V gives CDR1 MNHEY, CDR2 SVGAGI. CDR3 size: 13 residues. DNA of the CDR3: TGTGCCAGCAGTCATCGTGAGGGTCAGCCCCAGCATTTT. It is translated as CASSHREGQPQHF.

This chain connects TRBV24-1 to TRBJ2-1; D uncertain. In germline, CDR1 is KGHDR, CDR2 SFDVKD. With 4 bases removed from V and 0 bases from J, the gap between germline ends came to 12 bases. The CDR3 covers 16 residues. CDR3 in DNA: TGTGCCACCAGTGACCCGAACAGTCTCTCCTACAATGAGCAGTTCTTC. Translation: CATSDPNSLSYNEQFF.

This chain connects TRBV19 to TRBJ1-2; TRBD1 agrees at 7 bases. The V and J ends lost 4 bases and 4 bases, in that order; junction bases with no gene match: 9. The CDR3 extends over 15 amino acids. CDR1 and CDR2 (germline): LNHDA, SQIVND (reference sequence). In DNA form, the CDR3 reads TGTGCCAGTAGTACCCATGGGACAGACCTCTATGGCTACACCTTC. Protein: CASSTHGTDLYGYTF.

This clonotype was observed a few times. The chain couples TRBV7-9 to TRBJ2-1; tentatively, D is TRBD2 (6 bases). Germline assignment: CDR1 SEHNR and CDR2 FQNEAQ (reference sequence). CDR3 size: 15 residues. Trimming removed 2 bases from V and 4 bases from J, with 12 bases in between. The CDR3 region has the DNA TGTGCCAGCAGCTTACAGGGACTCCAATACAATGAGCAGTTCTTC. Its translation: CASSLQGLQYNEQFF.

This clonotype was picked up one time. This chain links TRBV9 with TRBJ2-1, with no clear D. The germline gives CDR1 SGDLS, CDR2 YYNGEE. The CDR3 runs to 15 residues. Trimming shortened V by 0 bases and J by 10 bases, and 17 bases separated the two germline ends. CDR3 DNA: TGTGCCAGCAGCGTAGACAGTCTTTCCTCCTACGAGCAGTTCTTC. Amino acids: CASSVDSLSSYEQFF.

This clonotype showed up many times. This chain links TRBV20-1 with TRBJ2-3; 13 nucleotides align to TRBD2. The CDR3 has 13 amino acids. The ends lost 6 bases at V and 6 bases at J; junction bases unmatched: 3. CDR1 and CDR2 (germline): DFQATT, SNEGSKA (reference sequence). For the CDR3, the DNA is TGCAGTGCCGGGACTAGCGGGGCGGATACGCAGTATTTT. Protein sequence: CSAGTSGADTQYF.

The J gene is TRBJ2-2, the V gene TRBV3-1, with D tentatively TRBD2 (6 bases). CDR3 length: 15 residues. V lost 6 bases, J lost 2 bases, and 13 bases lay in between. The V gene's germline CDR1 is LGHDT and CDR2 YNNKEL (reference sequence). The CDR3 sequence: CASRRDLKNTGELFF. CDR3 DNA: TGTGCCAGCAGGCGGGACTTGAAAAACACCGGGGAGCTGTTTTTT.

The chain couples TRBV7-7 to TRBJ2-2; 11 nucleotides align to TRBD1. Germline CDR1 reads SSHAT; CDR2 reads FNYEAQ (reference sequence). This CDR3 is built from 14 residues. CDR3 loop: CAVSGTGGSGELFF. As DNA, the CDR3 is TGTGCTGTTTCCGGGACAGGGGGGTCCGGGGAGCTGTTTTTT.

This clonotype showed up just a few times. The chain carries TRBV10-3 and TRBJ1-1, with 8 nucleotides matching TRBD1. The CDR3 is 14 amino acids. The ends lost 3 bases at V and 5 bases at J; junction bases unmatched: 5. Germline V gene data show CDR1 as ENHRY and CDR2 as SYGVKD. The DNA of the CDR3 is TGTGCCATCAGTGAAGGACAGGGACGGACTGAAGCTTTCTTT. It translates to CAISEGQGRTEAFF.

The chain has TRBV13 and TRBJ2-7, with 8 positions matching TRBD2. The CDR3 runs 16 residues. Germline values: CDR1 PRHDT, CDR2 FYEKMQ (reference sequence). The V segment lost 5 bases and the J segment 3 bases; nucleotides outside the gene matches: 12. The CDR3 reads CASSGFRGGRNYEQYF. CDR3 nucleotide sequence: TGTGCCAGCAGCGGTTTTCGCGGGGGGCGGAACTACGAGCAGTACTTC.

This clonotype turned up a few times. This chain links TRBV6-5 with TRBJ2-1, with D unclear. This CDR3 contains 18 residues. Trimming left V 0 bases short and J 0 bases short, with 15 bases between. The germline CDR1 and CDR2 sequences are MNHEY and SVGAGI. The CDR3 protein is CASSYSTPGGASYNEQFF. The CDR3, as DNA: TGTGCCAGCAGTTACTCGACCCCTGGCGGCGCCTCCTACAATGAGCAGTTCTTC.

The chain has TRBV3-1 and TRBJ2-5, with D hard to call. The germline V and J ends were trimmed by 7 bases and 7 bases, with 13 bases remaining between them. Germline CDR1 and CDR2: LGHDT and YNNKEL (reference sequence). This CDR3 is built from 12 residues. CDR3 region: CASKGTAPTQYF. CDR3 DNA sequence: TGTGCCAGCAAGGGAACTGCCCCGACCCAGTACTTC.

The rearrangement links TRBV6-5 to TRBJ2-1; TRBD1 might be the D (6 bases). The CDR3 is 17 amino acids. Trimming took 0 bases from V and 13 from J, leaving 25 bases between them. CDR1 and CDR2 (germline): MNHEY, SVGAGI. This CDR3 reads CASSYSGDTHDPETQFF. The CDR3 bases are TGTGCCAGCAGTTACTCAGGGGACACCCATGATCCAGAGACCCAGTTCTTC.

The chain uses TRBV6-2 or TRBV6-3 and TRBJ2-5, with a tentative D call TRBD1 (6 bases). There are 14 residues in the CDR3. Trimming cost V 6 bases and J 2 bases, with 13 bases left between them. Germline CDR1 reads MNHEY; CDR2 reads SVGEGT. The CDR3 DNA is TGTGCCAGCAGGTCCCTCGGGACACAAGAGACCCAGTACTTC. Its protein product is CASRSLGTQETQYF.

This clonotype was counted a few times. This chain links TRBV20-1 with TRBJ2-1, with 7 bases that match TRBD2. The V gene's germline CDR1 is DFQATT and CDR2 SNEGSKA (reference sequence). V lost 6 bases, J lost 4 bases, and 12 bases stayed unmatched. This CDR3 has 15 residues. This CDR3 reads CSATSTGRVYNEQFF. The CDR3 region has the DNA TGCAGTGCCACTAGCACTGGGAGGGTTTACAATGAGCAGTTCTTC.

This clonotype was seen a few times. This chain links TRBV7-9 with TRBJ2-1; D may be TRBD1 (6 bases). Germline CDR1 is SEHNR and CDR2 is FQNEAQ (reference sequence). The length of the CDR3 is 15 residues. V was clipped by 5 bases and J by 3 bases, with 14 bases between them. The CDR3 here is CASSHSRTVYNEQFF. The CDR3 DNA is TGTGCCAGCAGCCATTCCAGGACAGTCTACAATGAGCAGTTCTTC.